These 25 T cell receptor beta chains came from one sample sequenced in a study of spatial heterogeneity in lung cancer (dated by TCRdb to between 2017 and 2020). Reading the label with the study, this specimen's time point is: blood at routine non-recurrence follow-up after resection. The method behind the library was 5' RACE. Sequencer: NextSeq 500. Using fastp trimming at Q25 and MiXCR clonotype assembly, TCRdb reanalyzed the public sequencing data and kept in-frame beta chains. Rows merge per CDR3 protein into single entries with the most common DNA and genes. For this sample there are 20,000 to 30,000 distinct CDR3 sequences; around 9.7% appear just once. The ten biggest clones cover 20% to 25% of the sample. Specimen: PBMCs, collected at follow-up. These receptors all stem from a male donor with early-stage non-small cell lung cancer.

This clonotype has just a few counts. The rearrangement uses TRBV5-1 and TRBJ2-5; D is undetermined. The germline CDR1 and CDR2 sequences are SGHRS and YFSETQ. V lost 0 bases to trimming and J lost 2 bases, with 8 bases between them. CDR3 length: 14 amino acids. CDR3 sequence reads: CASSLEGGQETQYF. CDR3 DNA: TGCGCCAGCAGCTTGGAGGGTGGGCAAGAGACCCAGTACTTC.

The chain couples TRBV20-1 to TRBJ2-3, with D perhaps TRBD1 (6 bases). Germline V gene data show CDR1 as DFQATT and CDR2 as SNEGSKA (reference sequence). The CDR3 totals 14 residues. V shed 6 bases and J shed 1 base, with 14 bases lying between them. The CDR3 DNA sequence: TGCAGTGCCCTCGACAGGATCGGCACAGATACGCAGTATTTT. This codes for CSALDRIGTDTQYF.

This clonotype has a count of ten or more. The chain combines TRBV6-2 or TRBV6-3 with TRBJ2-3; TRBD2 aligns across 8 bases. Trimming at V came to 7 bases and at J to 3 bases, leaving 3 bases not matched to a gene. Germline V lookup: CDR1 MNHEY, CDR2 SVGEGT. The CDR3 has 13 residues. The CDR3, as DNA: TGTGCCAGCACTACTAGCGGAACAGATACGCAGTATTTT. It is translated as CASTTSGTDTQYF.

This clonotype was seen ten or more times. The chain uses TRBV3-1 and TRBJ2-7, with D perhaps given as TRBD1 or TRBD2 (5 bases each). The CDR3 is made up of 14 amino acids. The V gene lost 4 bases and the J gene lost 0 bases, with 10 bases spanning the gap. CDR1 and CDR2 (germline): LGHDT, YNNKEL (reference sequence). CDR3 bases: TGTGCCAGCAGCCTCGTGAGGGGCTCCTACGAGCAGTACTTC. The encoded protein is CASSLVRGSYEQYF.

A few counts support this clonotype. This chain's CDR3 is CAISDRNSYNEQFF. As DNA, the CDR3 is TGTGCCATCAGTGACAGGAACTCCTACAATGAGCAGTTCTTC. This sequence joins TRBV10-3 and TRBJ2-1; D is ambiguous. In germline, CDR1 is ENHRY, CDR2 SYGVKD. The germline V and J ends were trimmed by 3 bases and 0 bases, with 6 bases remaining between them. This CDR3 is built from 14 residues.

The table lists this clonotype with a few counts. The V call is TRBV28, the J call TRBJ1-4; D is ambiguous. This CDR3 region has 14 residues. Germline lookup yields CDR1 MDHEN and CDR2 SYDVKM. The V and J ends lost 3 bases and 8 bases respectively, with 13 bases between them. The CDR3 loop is CASSLRPAREKLFF. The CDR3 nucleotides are TGTGCCAGCAGTTTGAGGCCGGCGAGGGAAAAACTGTTTTTT.

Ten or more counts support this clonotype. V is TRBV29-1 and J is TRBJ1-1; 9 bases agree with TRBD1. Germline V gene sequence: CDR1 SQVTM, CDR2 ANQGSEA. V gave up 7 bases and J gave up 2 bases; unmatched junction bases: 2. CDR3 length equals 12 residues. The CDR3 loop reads CSGDRVNTEAFF. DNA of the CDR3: TGCAGCGGGGACAGGGTTAACACTGAAGCTTTCTTT.

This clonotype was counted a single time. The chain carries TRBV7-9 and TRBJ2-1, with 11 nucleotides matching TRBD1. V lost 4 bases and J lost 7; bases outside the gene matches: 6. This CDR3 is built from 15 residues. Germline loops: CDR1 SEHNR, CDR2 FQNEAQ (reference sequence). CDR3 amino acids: CASSSRRDRGNEQFF. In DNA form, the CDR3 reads TGTGCCAGCAGCTCGCGCCGGGACAGGGGGAATGAGCAGTTCTTC.

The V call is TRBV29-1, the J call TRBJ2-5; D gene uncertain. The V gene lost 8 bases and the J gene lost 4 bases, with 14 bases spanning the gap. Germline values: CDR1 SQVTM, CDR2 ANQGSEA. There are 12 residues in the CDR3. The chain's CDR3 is CSFLYSTETQYF. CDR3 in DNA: TGCAGCTTTCTTTACAGTACAGAGACCCAGTACTTC. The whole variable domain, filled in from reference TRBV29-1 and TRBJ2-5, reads SAVISQKPSRDICQRGTSLTIQCQVDSQVTMMFWYRQQPGQSLTLIATANQGSEATYESGFVIDKFPISRPNLTFSTLTVSNMSPEDSSIYLCSFLYSTETQYFGPGTRLLVL.

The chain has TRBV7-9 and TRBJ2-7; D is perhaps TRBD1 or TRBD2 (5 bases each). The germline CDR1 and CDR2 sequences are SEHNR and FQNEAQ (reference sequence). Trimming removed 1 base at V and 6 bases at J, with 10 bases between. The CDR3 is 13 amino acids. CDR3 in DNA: TGTGCCAGCAGCTTAGGGTCAGGGAGCGAGCAGTACTTC. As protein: CASSLGSGSEQYF.

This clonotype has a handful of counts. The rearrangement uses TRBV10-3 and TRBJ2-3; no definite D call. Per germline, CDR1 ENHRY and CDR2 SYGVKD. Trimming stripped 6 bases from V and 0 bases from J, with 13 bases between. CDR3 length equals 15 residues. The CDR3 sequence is CAIRGEVPSTDTQYF. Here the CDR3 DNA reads TGTGCCATCAGAGGAGAGGTCCCTAGCACAGATACGCAGTATTTT.

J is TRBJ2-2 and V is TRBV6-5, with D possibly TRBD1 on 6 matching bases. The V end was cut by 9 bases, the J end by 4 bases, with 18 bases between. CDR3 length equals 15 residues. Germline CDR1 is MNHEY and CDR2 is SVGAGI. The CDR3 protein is CASRVGQGFTGELFF. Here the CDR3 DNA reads TGTGCCAGTCGAGTGGGCCAGGGGTTCACCGGGGAGCTGTTTTTT.

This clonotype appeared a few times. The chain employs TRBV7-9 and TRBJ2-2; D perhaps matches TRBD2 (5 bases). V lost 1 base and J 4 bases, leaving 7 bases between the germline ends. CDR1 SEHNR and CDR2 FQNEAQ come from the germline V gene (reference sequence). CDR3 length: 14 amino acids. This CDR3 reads CASSLVEGTGELFF. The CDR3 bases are TGTGCCAGCAGCTTAGTCGAGGGCACCGGGGAGCTGTTTTTT.

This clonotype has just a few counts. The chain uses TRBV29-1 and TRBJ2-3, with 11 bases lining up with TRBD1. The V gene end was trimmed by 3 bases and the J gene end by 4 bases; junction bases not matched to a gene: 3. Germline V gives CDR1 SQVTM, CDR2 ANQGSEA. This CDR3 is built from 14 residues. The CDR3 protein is CSVDGQGASDTQYF. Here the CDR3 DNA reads TGCAGCGTTGATGGACAGGGGGCTTCAGATACGCAGTATTTT.

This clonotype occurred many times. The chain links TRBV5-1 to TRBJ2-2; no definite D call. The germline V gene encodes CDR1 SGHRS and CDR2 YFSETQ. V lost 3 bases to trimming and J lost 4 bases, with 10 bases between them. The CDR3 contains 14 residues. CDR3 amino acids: CASSSQQVTGELFF. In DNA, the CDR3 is TGCGCCAGCAGCTCCCAACAAGTCACCGGGGAGCTGTTTTTT.

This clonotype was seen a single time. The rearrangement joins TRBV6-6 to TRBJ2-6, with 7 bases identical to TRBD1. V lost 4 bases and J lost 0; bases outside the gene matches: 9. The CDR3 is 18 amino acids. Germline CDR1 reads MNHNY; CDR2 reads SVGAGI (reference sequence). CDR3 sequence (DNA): TGTGCCAGCAGTTCCTCCGGGACAGCCAGCTCTGGGGCCAACGTCCTGACTTTC. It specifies CASSSSGTASSGANVLTF.

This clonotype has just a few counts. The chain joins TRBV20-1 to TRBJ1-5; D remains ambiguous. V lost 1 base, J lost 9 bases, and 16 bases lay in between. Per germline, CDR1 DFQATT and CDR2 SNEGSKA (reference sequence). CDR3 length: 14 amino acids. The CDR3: CSARVLAALGPQHF. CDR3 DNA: TGCAGTGCTAGAGTTTTGGCCGCTTTGGGGCCCCAGCATTTT.

The CDR3 DNA reads TGTGCCAGCAGTTTATTCGGTTCTGGGGCCAACGTCCTGACTTTC. The encoded protein is CASSLFGSGANVLTF. This sequence joins TRBV28 and TRBJ2-6; D gene ambiguous. The germline gives CDR1 MDHEN, CDR2 SYDVKM. Trimming removed 1 base at V and 1 base at J, with 5 bases between. This CDR3 contains 15 residues. The full variable domain, with the rest looked up from reference TRBV28 and TRBJ2-6, is DVKVTQSSRYLVKRTGEKVFLECVQDMDHENMFWYRQDPGLGLRLIYFSYDVKMKEKGDIPEGYSVSREKKERFSLILESASTNQTSMYLCASSLFGSGANVLTFGAGSRLTVL.

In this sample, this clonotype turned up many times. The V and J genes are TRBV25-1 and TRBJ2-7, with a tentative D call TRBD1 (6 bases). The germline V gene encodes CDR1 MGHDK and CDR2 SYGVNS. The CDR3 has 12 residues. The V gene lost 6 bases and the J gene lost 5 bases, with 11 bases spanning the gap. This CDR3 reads CASRQGSHEQYF. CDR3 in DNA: TGTGCCAGCAGACAGGGTTCCCACGAGCAGTACTTC.

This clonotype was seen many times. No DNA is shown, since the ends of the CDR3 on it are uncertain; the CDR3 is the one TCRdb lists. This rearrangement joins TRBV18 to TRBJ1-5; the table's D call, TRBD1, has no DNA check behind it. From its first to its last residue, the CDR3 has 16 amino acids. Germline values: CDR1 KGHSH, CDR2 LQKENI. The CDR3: CASSLSGPNSNQPQHF.

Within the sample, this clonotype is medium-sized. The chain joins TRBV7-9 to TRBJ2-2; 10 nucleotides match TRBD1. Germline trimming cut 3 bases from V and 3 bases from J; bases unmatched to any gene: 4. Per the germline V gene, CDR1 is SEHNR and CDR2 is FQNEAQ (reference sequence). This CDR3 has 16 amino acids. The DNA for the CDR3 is TGTGCCAGCAGCTTCACCGGGACAGGGGACACCGGGGAGCTGTTTTTT. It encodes CASSFTGTGDTGELFF.

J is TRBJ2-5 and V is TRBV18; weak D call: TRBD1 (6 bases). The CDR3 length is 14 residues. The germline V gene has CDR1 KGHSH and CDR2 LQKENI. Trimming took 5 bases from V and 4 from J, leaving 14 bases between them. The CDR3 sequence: CASSSTGFRETQYF. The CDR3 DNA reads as TGTGCCAGCTCATCAACAGGGTTCAGAGAGACCCAGTACTTC.

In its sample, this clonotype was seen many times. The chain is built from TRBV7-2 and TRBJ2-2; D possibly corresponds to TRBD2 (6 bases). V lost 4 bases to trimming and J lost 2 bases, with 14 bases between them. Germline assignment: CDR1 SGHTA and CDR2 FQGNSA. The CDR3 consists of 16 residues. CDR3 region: CASSSQGLTNTGELFF. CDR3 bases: TGTGCCAGCAGCTCCCAAGGACTAACAAACACCGGGGAGCTGTTTTTT. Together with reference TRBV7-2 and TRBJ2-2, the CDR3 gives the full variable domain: GAGVSQSPSNKVTEKGKDVELRCDPISGHTALYWYRQSLGQGLEFLIYFQGNSAPDKSGLPSDRFSAERTGGSVSTLTIQRTQQEDSAVYLCASSSQGLTNTGELFFGEGSRLTVL.

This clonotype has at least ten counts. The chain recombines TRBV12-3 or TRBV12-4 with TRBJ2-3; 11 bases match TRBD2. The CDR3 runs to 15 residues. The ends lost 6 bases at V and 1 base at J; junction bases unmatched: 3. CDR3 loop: CASSLTSGGTDTQYF. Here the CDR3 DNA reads TGTGCCAGCAGCTTGACTAGCGGGGGCACAGATACGCAGTATTTT.

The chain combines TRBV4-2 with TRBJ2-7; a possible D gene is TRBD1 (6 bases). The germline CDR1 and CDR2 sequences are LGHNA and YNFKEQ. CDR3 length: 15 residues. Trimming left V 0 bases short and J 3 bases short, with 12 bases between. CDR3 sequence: CASSQEGTPVYEQYF. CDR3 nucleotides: TGTGCCAGCAGCCAAGAAGGGACACCCGTCTACGAGCAGTACTTC.